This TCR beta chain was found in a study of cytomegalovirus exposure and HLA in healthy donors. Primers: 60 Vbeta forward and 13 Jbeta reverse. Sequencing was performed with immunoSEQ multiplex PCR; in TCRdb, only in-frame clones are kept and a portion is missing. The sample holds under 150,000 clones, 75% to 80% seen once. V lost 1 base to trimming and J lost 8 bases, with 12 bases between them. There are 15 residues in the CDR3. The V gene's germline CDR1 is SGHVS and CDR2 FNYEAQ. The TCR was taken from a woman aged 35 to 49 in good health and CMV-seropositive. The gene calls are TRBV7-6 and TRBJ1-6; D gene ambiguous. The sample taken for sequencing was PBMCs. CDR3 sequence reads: CASSLEDYSYSPLHF. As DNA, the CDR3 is TGTGCCAGCAGCTTAGAAGACTATTCCTATTCACCCCTCCACTTT.